What follows describes a single T cell receptor (beta chain). The protocol was immunoSEQ multiplex PCR, while the TCRdb copy is restricted to in-frame clones and leaves out a portion. Of tens of thousands of clones in the sample, 88% were seen once. These data originate in a study of PD-1 blockade in classical Hodgkin lymphoma. V lost 2 bases, J lost 1 base, and 8 bases lay in between. In germline, CDR1 is MNHNS, CDR2 SASEGT. The CDR3 is made up of 14 amino acids. Time point given: cycle 4 day 1 (C4D1), after less than 7 weeks of nivolumab. Autologous stem cell transplantation was followed by relapse in every patient, and brentuximab vedotin exposure varied.

This receptor was obtained from a human donor with classical Hodgkin lymphoma. The sequencing used peripheral blood mononuclear cells (PBMCs), collected before the fourth cycle of nivolumab. J is TRBJ1-1 and V is TRBV6-1; a weak D match, TRBD1 (6 bases). The CDR3 DNA follows: TGTGCCAGCAGTGAAACGGGGGCGAACACTGAAGCTTTCTTT. Protein sequence: CASSETGANTEAFF.